These 8 T cell receptor beta chains share one sample of origin, sequenced in a study of blood T cell repertoires in COVID-19. Repertoires were generated with immunoSEQ multiplex PCR, while TCRdb's copy carries only in-frame clones and drops some. The sample yields approximately 140,000 clones, more than 65% seen once. Material for sequencing was peripheral blood. All receptors come from a man of 80 years or more with acute or convalescent COVID-19.

V gene TRBV2 combines with J gene TRBJ1-5; 10 bases match TRBD1. V lost 3 bases and J lost 7; bases outside the gene matches: 3. This CDR3 has 14 amino acids. CDR1 is SNHLY, CDR2 FYNNEI, per germline. This CDR3 is CASSDDRGRQPQHF. The CDR3 DNA is TGTGCCAGCAGTGACGACAGGGGGCGGCAGCCCCAGCATTTT.

The chain combines TRBV3-1 (or the pseudogene TRBV3-2) with TRBJ2-3; no reliable D call. V was clipped by 0 bases and J by 0 bases, with 7 bases between them. CDR1 is LGHDT and CDR2 is YNNKEL in the germline V gene (reference sequence). The CDR3 sequence is 15 residues long. The DNA of the CDR3 is TGTGCCAGCAGCCAAGAGGGCAGAAGCACAGATACGCAGTATTTT. It codes for CASSQEGRSTDTQYF.

V usage is TRBV10-3 and J usage is TRBJ1-2; possible D gene TRBD1, 5 bases. CDR1 and CDR2 from the germline V gene are ENHRY and SYGVKD. Trimming left V 0 bases short and J 8 bases short, with 10 bases between. This CDR3 contains 13 residues. CDR3 sequence reads: CAISESQAGGYTF. The CDR3 DNA reads TGTGCCATCAGTGAGTCACAGGCAGGGGGCTACACCTTC.

This sequence joins TRBV9 and TRBJ2-3; 7 bases map to TRBD2. The CDR3 is made up of 17 amino acids. Trimming took 4 bases from V and 1 from J; bases not matched to a gene: 12. From germline, CDR1 is SGDLS and CDR2 YYNGEE. The CDR3 loop is CASSPVSGAGGTDTQYF. In DNA form, the CDR3 reads TGTGCCAGCAGCCCGGTGAGCGGGGCCGGTGGCACAGATACGCAGTATTTT. Supplemented by reference TRBV9 and TRBJ2-3, the full variable domain reads DSGVTQTPKHLITATGQRVTLRCSPRSGDLSVYWYQQSLDQGLQFLIQYYNGEERAKGNILERFSAQQFPDLHSELNLSSLELGDSALYFCASSPVSGAGGTDTQYFGPGTRLTVL.

V is TRBV3-1 (or the pseudogene TRBV3-2) and J is TRBJ1-1; D is uncertain. This CDR3 is built from 14 residues. The V gene's germline CDR1 is LGHDT and CDR2 YNNKEL (reference sequence). V gave up 4 bases and J gave up 0 bases, with 9 bases separating them. In DNA, the CDR3 is TGTGCCAGCAGCCCCCCAGTTTTGAACACTGAAGCTTTCTTT. Translated, it gives CASSPPVLNTEAFF.

The chain combines TRBV27 with TRBJ2-2; perhaps TRBD2 as D (5 bases). With 3 bases removed from V and 3 bases from J, the gap between germline ends came to 11 bases. Germline V gene lookup returns CDR1 MNHEY and CDR2 SMNVEV (reference sequence). The length of the CDR3 is 15 residues. The CDR3 protein is CASSFRGYDTGELFF. The DNA for the CDR3 is TGTGCCAGCAGTTTTCGAGGGTACGACACCGGGGAGCTGTTTTTT.

The rearrangement uses TRBV28 and TRBJ2-7; D gene uncertain. Deletions cut 6 bases from V and 1 base from J, with 16 bases between. Germline CDR1 MDHEN, CDR2 SYDVKM. The CDR3 has 15 amino acids. This CDR3 reads CASSSPGKWSYEQYF. The CDR3 DNA reads TGTGCCAGCAGCTCTCCAGGAAAGTGGTCCTACGAGCAGTACTTC.

The J gene is TRBJ2-7, the V gene TRBV5-4; TRBD1 aligns across 8 bases. The V gene end was trimmed by 1 base and the J gene end by 4 bases; junction bases not matched to a gene: 7. This CDR3 spans 15 amino acids. Germline CDR1 SGHNT, CDR2 YYREEE (reference sequence). CDR3: CASSLLAGGRYEQYF. The CDR3 region has the DNA TGTGCCAGCAGCTTGTTGGCAGGGGGCAGGTACGAGCAGTACTTC. The full variable domain, its missing parts supplied by reference TRBV5-4 and TRBJ2-7, is ETGVTQSPTHLIKTRGQQVTLRCSSQSGHNTVSWYQQALGQGPQFIFQYYREEENGRGNFPPRFSGLQFPNYSSELNVNALELDDSALYLCASSLLAGGRYEQYFGPGTRLTVT.